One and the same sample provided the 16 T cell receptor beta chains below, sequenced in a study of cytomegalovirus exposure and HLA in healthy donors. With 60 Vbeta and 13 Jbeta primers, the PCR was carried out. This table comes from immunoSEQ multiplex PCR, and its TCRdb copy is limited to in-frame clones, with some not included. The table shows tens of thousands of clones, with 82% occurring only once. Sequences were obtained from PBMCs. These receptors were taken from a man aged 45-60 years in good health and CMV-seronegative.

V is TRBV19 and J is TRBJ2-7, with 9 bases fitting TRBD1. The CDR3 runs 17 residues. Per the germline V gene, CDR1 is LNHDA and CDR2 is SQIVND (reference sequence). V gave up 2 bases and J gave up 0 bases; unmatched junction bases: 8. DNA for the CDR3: TGTGCCAGTAGTATAAGGGCGGGACAGGGAGCCTCCTACGAGCAGTACTTC. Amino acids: CASSIRAGQGASYEQYF.

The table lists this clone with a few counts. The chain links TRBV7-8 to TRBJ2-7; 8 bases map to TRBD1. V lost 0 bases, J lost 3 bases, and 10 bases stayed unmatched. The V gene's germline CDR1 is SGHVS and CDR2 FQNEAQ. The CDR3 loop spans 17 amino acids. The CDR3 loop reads CASSLARGQGAVYEQYF. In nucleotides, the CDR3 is TGTGCCAGCAGCTTAGCTCGTGGACAGGGTGCAGTCTACGAGCAGTACTTC.

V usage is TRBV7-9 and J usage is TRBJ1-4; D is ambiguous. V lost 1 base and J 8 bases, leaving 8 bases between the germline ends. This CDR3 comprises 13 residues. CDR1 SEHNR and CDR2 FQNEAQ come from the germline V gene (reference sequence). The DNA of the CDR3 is TGTGCCAGCAGCTTAGGTAGCAACGAAAAACTGTTTTTT. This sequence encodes CASSLGSNEKLFF. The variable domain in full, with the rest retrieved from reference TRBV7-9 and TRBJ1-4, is DTGVSQNPRHKITKRGQNVTFRCDPISEHNRLYWYRQTLGQGPEFLTYFQNEAQLEKSRLLSDRFSAERPKGSFSTLEIQRTEQGDSAMYLCASSLGSNEKLFFGSGTQLSVL.

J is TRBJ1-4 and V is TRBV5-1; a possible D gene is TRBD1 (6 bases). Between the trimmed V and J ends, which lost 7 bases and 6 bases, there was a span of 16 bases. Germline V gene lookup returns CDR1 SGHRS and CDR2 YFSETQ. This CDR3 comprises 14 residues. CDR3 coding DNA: TGCGCCAGCTCCACGCAGGGGCAAGATGAAAAACTGTTTTTT. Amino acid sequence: CASSTQGQDEKLFF.

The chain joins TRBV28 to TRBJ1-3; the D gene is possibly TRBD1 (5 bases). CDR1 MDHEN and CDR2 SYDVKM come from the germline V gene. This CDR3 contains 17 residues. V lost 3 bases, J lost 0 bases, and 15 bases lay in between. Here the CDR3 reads CASSLGPEESSGNTIYF. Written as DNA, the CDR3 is TGTGCCAGCAGTTTGGGGCCAGAGGAAAGCTCTGGAAACACCATATATTTT.

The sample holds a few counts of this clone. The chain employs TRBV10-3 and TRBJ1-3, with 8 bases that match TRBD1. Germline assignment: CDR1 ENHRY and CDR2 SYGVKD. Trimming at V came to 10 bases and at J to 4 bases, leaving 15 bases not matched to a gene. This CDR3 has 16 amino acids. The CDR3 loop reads CASGAAGQVSGNTIYF. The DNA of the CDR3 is TGTGCCAGCGGGGCGGCGGGACAGGTGTCGGGAAACACCATATATTTT.

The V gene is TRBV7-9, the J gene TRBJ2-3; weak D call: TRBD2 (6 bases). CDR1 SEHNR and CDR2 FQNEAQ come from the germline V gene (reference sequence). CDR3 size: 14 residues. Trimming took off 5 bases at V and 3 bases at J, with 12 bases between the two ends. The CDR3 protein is CASSPAGRTDTQYF. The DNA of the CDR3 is TGTGCCAGCAGCCCCGCTGGGAGGACAGATACGCAGTATTTT.

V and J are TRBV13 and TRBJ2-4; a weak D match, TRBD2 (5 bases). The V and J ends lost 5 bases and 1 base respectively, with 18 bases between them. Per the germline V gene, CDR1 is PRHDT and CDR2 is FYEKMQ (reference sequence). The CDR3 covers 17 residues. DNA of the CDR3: TGTGCCAGCAGCCCGACTTCTTCGTCGGGGGCCAAAAACATTCAGTACTTC. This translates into CASSPTSSSGAKNIQYF.

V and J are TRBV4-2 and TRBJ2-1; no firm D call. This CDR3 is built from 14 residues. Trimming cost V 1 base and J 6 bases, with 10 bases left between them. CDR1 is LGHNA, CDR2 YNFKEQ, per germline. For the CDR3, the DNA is TGTGCCAGCAGCCAAGCTTCTGAGTTCAATGAGCAGTTCTTC. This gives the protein CASSQASEFNEQFF.

CDR3 sequence: CASSEGPSGRVTYEQYF. Written as DNA, the CDR3 is TGTGCCAGCAGTGAAGGTCCTAGCGGGAGGGTTACCTACGAGCAGTACTTC. The rearrangement links TRBV2 to TRBJ2-7; 12 bases are a match to TRBD2. J lost 2 bases, V lost 1 base, and 6 bases had no gene match. This CDR3 is built from 17 residues. Looked up from germline, CDR1 is SNHLY and CDR2 is FYNNEI.

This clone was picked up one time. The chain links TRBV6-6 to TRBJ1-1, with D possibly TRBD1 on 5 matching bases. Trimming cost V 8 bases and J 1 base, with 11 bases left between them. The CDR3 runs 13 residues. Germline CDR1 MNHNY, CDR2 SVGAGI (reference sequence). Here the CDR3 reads CASRRDENTEAFF. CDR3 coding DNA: TGTGCCAGCCGCAGGGATGAGAACACTGAAGCTTTCTTT.

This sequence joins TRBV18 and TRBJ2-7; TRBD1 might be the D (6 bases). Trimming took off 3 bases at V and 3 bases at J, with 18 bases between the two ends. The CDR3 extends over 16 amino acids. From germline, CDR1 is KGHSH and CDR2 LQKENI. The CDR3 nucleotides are TGTGCCAGCTCACCCCCCTCTGAGGACAGATTCTACGAGCAGTACTTC. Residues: CASSPPSEDRFYEQYF.

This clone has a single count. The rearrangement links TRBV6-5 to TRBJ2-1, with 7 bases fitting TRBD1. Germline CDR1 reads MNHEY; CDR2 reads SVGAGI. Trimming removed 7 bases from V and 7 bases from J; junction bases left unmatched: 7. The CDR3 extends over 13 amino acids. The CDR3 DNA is TGTGCCAGCACCGATAACAGGGGTAATGAGCAGTTCTTC. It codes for CASTDNRGNEQFF.

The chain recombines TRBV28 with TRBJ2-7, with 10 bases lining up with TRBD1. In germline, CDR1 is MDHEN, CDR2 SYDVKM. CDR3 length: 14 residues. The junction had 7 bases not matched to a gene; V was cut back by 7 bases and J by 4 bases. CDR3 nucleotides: TGTGCCAGCATCCGGACAGGGGGAAGTTACGAGCAGTACTTC. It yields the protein CASIRTGGSYEQYF.

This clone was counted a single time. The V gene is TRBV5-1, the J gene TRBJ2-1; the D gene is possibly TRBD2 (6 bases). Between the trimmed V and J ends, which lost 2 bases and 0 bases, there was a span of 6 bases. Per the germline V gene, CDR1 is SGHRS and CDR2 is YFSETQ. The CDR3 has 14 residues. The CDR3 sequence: CASSFGSSYNEQFF. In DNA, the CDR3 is TGCGCCAGCAGCTTCGGGAGCTCCTACAATGAGCAGTTCTTC. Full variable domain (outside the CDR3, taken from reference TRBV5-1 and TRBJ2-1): KAGVTQTPRYLIKTRGQQVTLSCSPISGHRSVSWYQQTPGQGLQFLFEYFSETQRNKGNFPGRFSGRQFSNSRSEMNVSTLELGDSALYLCASSFGSSYNEQFFGPGTRLTVL.

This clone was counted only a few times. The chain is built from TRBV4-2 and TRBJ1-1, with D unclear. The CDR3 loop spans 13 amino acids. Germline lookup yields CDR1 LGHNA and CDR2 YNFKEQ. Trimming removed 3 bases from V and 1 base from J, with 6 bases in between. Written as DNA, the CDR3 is TGTGCCAGCAGCCAGAGGGAGAACACTGAAGCTTTCTTT. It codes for CASSQRENTEAFF.